One T cell receptor beta chain is described in this entry. Antigen specificity is unknown. The record originates from a study of early stage breast cancer tumors. Study-wide context: Approximately 10-fold was the mean read coverage per sample.

Trimming left V 5 bases short and J 2 bases short, with 13 bases between. This CDR3 spans 14 amino acids. Germline values: CDR1 SGHTA, CDR2 FQGNSA. The adjacent normal breast tissue was taken roughly 2-4 cm from the tumor. Sequencing used immunoSEQ multiplex PCR; TCRdb keeps in-frame clones, though not all of them. The table lists 11,000 to 15,000 clones, 70% to 80% of them singletons. Notes on the study in general: Tumors had around 2.4-fold higher T cell density than normal breast.

The sequencing input was normal breast tissue next to the tumor. This chain connects TRBV7-2 to TRBJ2-7, with D unresolved. The TCR was taken from a person between 50 and 60 years old with breast cancer. CDR3 sequence: CASSPAATAYEQYF. The CDR3 region has the DNA TGTGCCAGCAGCCCCGCGGCGACTGCCTACGAGCAGTACTTC.